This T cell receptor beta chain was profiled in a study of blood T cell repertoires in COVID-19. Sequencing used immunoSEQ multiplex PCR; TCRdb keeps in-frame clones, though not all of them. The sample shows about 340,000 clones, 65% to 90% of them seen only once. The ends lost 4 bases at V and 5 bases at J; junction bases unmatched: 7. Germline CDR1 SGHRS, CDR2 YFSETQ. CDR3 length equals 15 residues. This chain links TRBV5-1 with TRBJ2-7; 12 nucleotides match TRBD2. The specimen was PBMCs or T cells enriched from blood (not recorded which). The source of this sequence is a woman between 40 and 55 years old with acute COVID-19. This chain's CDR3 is CASSASGGASNEQYF. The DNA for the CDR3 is TGCGCCAGCAGCGCTAGCGGGGGGGCCAGTAACGAGCAGTACTTC.